The clone carrying this T cell receptor beta chain has just a few counts. No antigen is known for it. The CDR3 has 16 residues. CDR1 is GTSNPN and CDR2 is SVGIG in the germline V gene (reference sequence). V was pared by 2 bases and J by 7 bases, with 13 bases of the junction left unmatched. The investigators reverse transcribed all of the isolated RNA, so they sequenced expressed TCRB transcripts. The protocol was immunoSEQ multiplex PCR, while the TCRdb copy is restricted to in-frame clones and leaves out a portion. The data show over 350,000 clones, with approximately 16% seen just once and approximately 0.02% held by the top ten. The sample comes from a study of beta chain features in type 1 diabetes. Study information: Age, gender, cell numbers and subset yield matched between patients and controls.

Broader study findings: TCRB CDR3s were moderately but significantly shorter in Type 1 diabetes patients in all four CD4+ subsets.

The receptor's source is a woman younger than 30 in good health. The material sequenced was naive CD4+ T cells from blood. The genes are TRBV30 and TRBJ2-5; TRBD2 aligns across 10 bases. CDR3 in DNA: TGTGCCTGGAGTCCCGACGGGAGCGGGAGGGTAGTGACCCAGTACTTC. Protein product: CAWSPDGSGRVVTQYF.